This T cell receptor beta chain was obtained from a study of blood T cell repertoires in COVID-19. About the research overall: From T cells, B-cell-depleted T cells, or PBMCs came the material, which was cDNA or gDNA.

V shed 4 bases and J 9 bases; nucleotides not matched to a gene: 6. The CDR3 runs to 13 residues. The germline gives CDR1 SQVTM, CDR2 ANQGSEA. TCRdb's copy holds only in-frame clones and misses some; the assay was immunoSEQ multiplex PCR. Found here are approximately 280,000 clones, around 89% of them singletons; the top ten hold about 5%. The clonotype was recovered from a man aged 35-49 years with acute or convalescent COVID-19. The J gene is TRBJ2-1, the V gene TRBV29-1; 10 bases fit TRBD2. The sample was peripheral blood. CDR3 protein: CSVALAGVSEQFF. The CDR3 region has the DNA TGCAGCGTTGCTCTAGCGGGGGTGTCTGAGCAGTTCTTC.